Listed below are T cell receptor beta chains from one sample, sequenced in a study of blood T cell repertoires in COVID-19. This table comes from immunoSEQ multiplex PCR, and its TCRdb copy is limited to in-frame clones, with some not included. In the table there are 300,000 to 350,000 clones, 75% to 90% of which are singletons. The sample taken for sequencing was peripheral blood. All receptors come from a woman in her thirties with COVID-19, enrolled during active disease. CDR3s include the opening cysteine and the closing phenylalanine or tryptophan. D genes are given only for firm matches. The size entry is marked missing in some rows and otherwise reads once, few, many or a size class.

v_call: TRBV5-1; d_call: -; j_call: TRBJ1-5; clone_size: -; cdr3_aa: CASSLGGPNQPQHF; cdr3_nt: TGCGCCAGCAGCTTGGGGGGGCCAAATCAGCCCCAGCATTTT
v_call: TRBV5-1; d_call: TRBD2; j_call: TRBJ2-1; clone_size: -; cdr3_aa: CASSLTGLAGEEQFF; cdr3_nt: TGCGCCAGCAGCTTGACAGGACTAGCGGGAGAGGAGCAGTTCTTC
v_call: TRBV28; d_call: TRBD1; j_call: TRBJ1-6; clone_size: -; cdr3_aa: CAVQGNNSPLHF; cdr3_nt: TGTGCCGTACAGGGGAATAATTCACCCCTCCACTTT
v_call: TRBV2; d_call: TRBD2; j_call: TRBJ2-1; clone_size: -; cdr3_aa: CASSVDVAGFYNEQFF; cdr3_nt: TGTGCCAGCAGCGTGGACGTAGCGGGGTTTTACAATGAGCAGTTCTTC
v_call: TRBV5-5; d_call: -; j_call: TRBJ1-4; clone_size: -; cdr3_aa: CASSLTPGREKLFF; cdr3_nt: TGTGCCAGCAGCTTGACGCCGGGGAGGGAAAAACTGTTTTTT
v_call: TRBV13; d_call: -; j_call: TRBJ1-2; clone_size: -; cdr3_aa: CASSLLTGGGYGYTF; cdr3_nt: TGTGCCAGCAGCCTCCTGACGGGGGGGGGCTATGGCTACACCTTC
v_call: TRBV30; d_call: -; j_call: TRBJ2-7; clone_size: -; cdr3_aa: CALIYGHSYEQYF; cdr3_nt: TGTGCGCTAATATATGGACATTCCTACGAGCAGTACTTC
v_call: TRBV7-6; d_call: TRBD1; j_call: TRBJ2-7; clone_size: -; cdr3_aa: CASRDGTGGRDEQYF; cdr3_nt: TGTGCCAGCAGGGACGGGACAGGGGGTAGAGACGAGCAGTACTTC
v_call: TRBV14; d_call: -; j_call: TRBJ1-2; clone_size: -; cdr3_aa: CASSHLNQDKIYGYTF; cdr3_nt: TGTGCCAGCAGCCATCTCAACCAGGACAAGATCTATGGCTACACCTTC
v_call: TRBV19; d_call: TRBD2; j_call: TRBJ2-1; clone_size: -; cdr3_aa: CASSGRVDEQFF; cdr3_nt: TGTGCCAGTAGCGGGAGGGTGGATGAGCAGTTCTTC
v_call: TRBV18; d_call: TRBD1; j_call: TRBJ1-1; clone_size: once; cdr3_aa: CASSPGQANTEAFF; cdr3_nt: TGTGCCAGCTCACCGGGACAGGCGAACACTGAAGCTTTCTTT